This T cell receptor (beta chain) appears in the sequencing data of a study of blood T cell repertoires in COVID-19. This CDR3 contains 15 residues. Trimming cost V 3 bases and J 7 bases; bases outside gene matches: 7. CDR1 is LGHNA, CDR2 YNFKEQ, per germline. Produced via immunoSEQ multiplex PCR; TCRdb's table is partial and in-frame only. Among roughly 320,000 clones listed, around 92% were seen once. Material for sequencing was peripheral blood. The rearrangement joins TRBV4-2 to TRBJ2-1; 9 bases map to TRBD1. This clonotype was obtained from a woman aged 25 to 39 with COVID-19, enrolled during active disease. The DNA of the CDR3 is TGTGCCAGCAGCCATACAGGGGGCGGTGGGAATGAGCAGTTCTTC. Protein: CASSHTGGGGNEQFF.